The subject of this entry is one T cell receptor beta chain. The antigen is undetermined. V was pared by 5 bases and J by 10 bases, with 6 bases of the junction left unmatched. The CDR3 is 14 residues long. Germline values: CDR1 SEHNR, CDR2 FQNEAQ (reference sequence). The data originate from a study of cytomegalovirus exposure and HLA in healthy donors. General study points: Reportedly, HLA-A and HLA-B alleles of most subjects were accurately predicted from TCR beta. Productive status was seen about 87% or about 30% of the time for most TCR beta V segments in an earlier analysis. On later analysis, the bulk of CMV-associated TCR beta chains appeared to be HLA-restricted.

60 Vbeta and 13 Jbeta primers were used in PCR. Using immunoSEQ multiplex PCR, the repertoire was profiled, and TCRdb retains in-frame clones only, with some absent. The data show approximately 190,000 clones, 75% to 90% seen once. This sequence was found in a man aged 40-49 years in good health and CMV-seropositive. Source material: PBMCs. This chain links TRBV7-9 with TRBJ1-6; 9 positions match TRBD1. CDR3 in DNA: TGTGCCAGCAGCCGGGACAGGGCGCAATCACCCCTCCACTTT. Amino acids: CASSRDRAQSPLHF.